These T cell receptor beta chains were read from a single sample in a study of cytotoxic CD8 clonotypes in ibrutinib-treated CLL. The repertoire was sequenced with immunoSEQ multiplex PCR; TCRdb's copy has only in-frame clones and lacks some. The sample holds hundreds of thousands of clones; under 75% are singletons and the top ten take approximately 15%. The material was PBMCs, obtained after 24 months of ibrutinib treatment. These receptors originate from a human donor with chronic lymphocytic leukemia. The CDR3 runs from the conserved cysteine through the conserved F or W. A D gene is named only where the DNA matches it firmly. Not all rows give a size; the values are once, few, many and, for expanded clones, a class.

J	D	size	V	DNA	CDR3
TRBJ2-2	TRBD2	-	TRBV7-3	TGTGCCAGCAGCCCCGGGACTAGCGGGAGTATTGCCGGGGAGCTGTTTTTT	CASSPGTSGSIAGELFF
TRBJ2-7	TRBD2	-	TRBV29-1	TGCAGCGTTGATGCGGGAGGGGACGAGCAGTACTTC	CSVDAGGDEQYF
TRBJ2-7	TRBD2	-	TRBV28	TGTGCCAGCGAAGCGGGAGGGCCTGGAGAGAAGTACTTC	CASEAGGPGEKYF
TRBJ2-2	TRBD1	-	TRBV6-5	TGTGCCAGCAGTTACGTCTTACAGGGGACCGGGGAGCTGTTTTTT	CASSYVLQGTGELFF
TRBJ2-5	TRBD1	-	TRBV6-5	TGTGCCAGCAGACAGGGGGAGGCCTGGGAGACCCAGTACTTC	CASRQGEAWETQYF
TRBJ2-2	-	-	TRBV10-3	TGTGCCATCAGTGGGAGCGGGAACACCGGGGAGCTGTTTTTT	CAISGSGNTGELFF
TRBJ2-1	-	few	TRBV29-1	TGCAGCGTTGAAGTCGGGGCGGCTAGTGAGCAGTTCTTC	CSVEVGAASEQFF
TRBJ2-1	TRBD2	-	TRBV7-2	TGTGCCAGCACCACCATGGGACTAGCGGGAATCAATGAGCAGTTCTTC	CASTTMGLAGINEQFF
TRBJ2-3	-	-	TRBV9	TGTGCCAGCAGCAGAGCTCCGGGACCTACGAAGGATACGCAGTATTTT	CASSRAPGPTKDTQYF
TRBJ1-5	TRBD1	-	TRBV6-5	TGTGCCAGCAGTGGACAGGGGTCGGCTCAGCCCCAGCATTTT	CASSGQGSAQPQHF
TRBJ2-1	-	few	TRBV5-1	TGCGCCAGCAGCACCGGGGCCAATGAGCAGTTCTTC	CASSTGANEQFF
TRBJ2-7	TRBD2	-	TRBV11-3	TGTGCCAGCAGTCCCGCGGGGGGAGTGTACGAGCAGTACTTC	CASSPAGGVYEQYF
TRBJ2-1	-	-	TRBV29-1	TGCAGCGTTGAACTGGACGGAGGCTACAATGAGCAGTTCTTC	CSVELDGGYNEQFF
TRBJ2-7	TRBD1	-	TRBV5-6	TGTGCCAGCAGCTCAGGGGGCTACCACGAGCAGTACTTC	CASSSGGYHEQYF
TRBJ2-1	TRBD2	-	TRBV7-2	TGTGCCAGCAGCCCCCAAGCCCAGCGGGAGACGTCCGAGCAGTTCTTC	CASSPQAQRETSEQFF
TRBJ2-1	TRBD2	-	TRBV5-6	TGTGCCAGCAGCTTGGACAGCGGGAGGTCCTACAATGAGCAGTTCTTC	CASSLDSGRSYNEQFF
TRBJ2-3	TRBD1	-	TRBV30	TGTGCCTGGAGTGTGGGGACAGGGGAAACAGATACGCAGTATTTT	CAWSVGTGETDTQYF
TRBJ2-3	-	-	TRBV7-3	TGTGCCAGCAGCTTAAGATCGTCCCCAGATACGCAGTATTTT	CASSLRSSPDTQYF
TRBJ2-5	TRBD1	-	TRBV5-1	TGCGCCAGCAGCCCTGGACAGGGAGCCCAAGAGACCCAGTACTTC	CASSPGQGAQETQYF
TRBJ2-7	TRBD1	few	TRBV27	TGTGCCAGCAGTTCTTTCGGGACAGGGGAAAACGAGCAGTACTTC	CASSSFGTGENEQYF
TRBJ1-3	-	few	TRBV7-2	TGTGCCAGCAGTTATTCCGGGACAAACCCCAACACCATATATTTT	CASSYSGTNPNTIYF
TRBJ1-5	TRBD1	-	TRBV27	TGTGCCAGCAGTGGGACAGGGGAGCGAAGCAATCAGCCCCAGCATTTT	CASSGTGERSNQPQHF
TRBJ2-2	TRBD2	-	TRBV9	TGTGCCAGCAGCGTATACGGGGACTACCTTACCACCGGGGAGCTGTTTTTT	CASSVYGDYLTTGELFF
TRBJ2-7	TRBD2	-	TRBV10-3	TGTGCCATCCAGACTAGCGGGTTGAACGAGCAGTACTTC	CAIQTSGLNEQYF
TRBJ1-3	-	-	TRBV11-2	TGTGCCAGCAGCCCAGTCTTTGGGATTGGAGGAAACACCATATATTTT	CASSPVFGIGGNTIYF
TRBJ1-5	-	-	TRBV6-5	TGTGCCAGCAGTCCCGGCGGGGCGAGCAATCAGCCCCAGCATTTT	CASSPGGASNQPQHF
TRBJ1-1	TRBD1	-	TRBV6-5	TGTGCCGCACAAACCGGGACAGGGACTGAAGCTTTCTTT	CAAQTGTGTEAFF
TRBJ1-3	-	-	TRBV6-5	TGTGCCAGCAGGACAGAGCCTGGAAACACCATATATTTT	CASRTEPGNTIYF
TRBJ2-3	TRBD2	-	TRBV5-1	TGCGCCAGCACCCCGACTAGCGGTTCCACAGATACGCAGTATTTT	CASTPTSGSTDTQYF
TRBJ2-7	-	-	TRBV9	TGTGCCAGCAGCGTAGAAGGAGGAACCCCCGAGCAGTACTTC	CASSVEGGTPEQYF
TRBJ2-7	TRBD1	-	TRBV28	TGTGCCAGCCTTTCCGGGACAGGGCTCATTGGGTTAGCCTACGAGCAGTACTTC	CASLSGTGLIGLAYEQYF
TRBJ2-5	TRBD2	-	TRBV7-3	TGTGCCAGCAGCTCCGGGACTAGCGGTACAACACAAGAGACCCAGTACTTC	CASSSGTSGTTQETQYF
TRBJ2-7	-	few	TRBV7-9	TGTGCCAGCAGCCCGAGGGGTAGGTACGAGCAGTACTTC	CASSPRGRYEQYF
TRBJ2-7	TRBD1	-	TRBV7-2	TGTGCCAGCAGCCGACGGGACAGCTCCTACGAGCAGTACTTC	CASSRRDSSYEQYF
TRBJ2-5	-	-	TRBV28	TGTGCCAGCAGTTTGGAGGGTCGGGAGACCCAGTACTTC	CASSLEGRETQYF
TRBJ2-3	-	-	TRBV11-3	TGTGCCAGCAGCTTTGACACAGATACGCAGTATTTT	CASSFDTDTQYF
TRBJ2-1	-	-	TRBV12-5	TGTGCTAGTGCCCCCCCGAGCGATGAGCAGTTCTTC	CASAPPSDEQFF
TRBJ1-3	-	-	TRBV6-5	TGTGCCAGCAGTCCGTCGATCTCTGGAAACACCATATATTTT	CASSPSISGNTIYF
TRBJ1-5	-	-	TRBV19	TGTGCCAGTAGTATCACATTTTATAGCAATCAGCCCCAGCATTTT	CASSITFYSNQPQHF
TRBJ2-7	-	-	TRBV18	TGTGCCAGCTCACGTGACAGATACGAGCAGTACTTC	CASSRDRYEQYF